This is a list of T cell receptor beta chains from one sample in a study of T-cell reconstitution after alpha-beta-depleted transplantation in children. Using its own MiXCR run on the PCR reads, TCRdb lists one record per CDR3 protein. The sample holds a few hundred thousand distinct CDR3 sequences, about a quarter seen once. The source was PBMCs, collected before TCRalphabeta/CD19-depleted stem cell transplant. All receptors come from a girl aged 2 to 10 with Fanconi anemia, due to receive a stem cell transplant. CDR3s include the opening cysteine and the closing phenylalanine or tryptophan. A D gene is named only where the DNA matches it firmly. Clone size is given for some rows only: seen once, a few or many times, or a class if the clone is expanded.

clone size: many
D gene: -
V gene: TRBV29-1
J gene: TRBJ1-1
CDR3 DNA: TGCAGCGTTGAGGGCGGGTTGACTGAAGCTTTCTTT
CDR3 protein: CSVEGGLTEAFF

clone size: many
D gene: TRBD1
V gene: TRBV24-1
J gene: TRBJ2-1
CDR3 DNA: TGTGCCACCAGTGATGTTGACAGGGGAAGCTACAATGAGCAGTTCTTC
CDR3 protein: CATSDVDRGSYNEQFF

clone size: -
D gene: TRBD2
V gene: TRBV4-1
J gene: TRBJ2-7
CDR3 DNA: TGCGCCAGCAGCCAACTAGCGGGAGGCCACGAGCAGTACTTC
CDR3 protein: CASSQLAGGHEQYF

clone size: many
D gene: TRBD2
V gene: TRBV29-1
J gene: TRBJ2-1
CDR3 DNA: TGCAGCGGAGGGACTAGCGGGACATTTCTATACAATGAGCAGTTCTTC
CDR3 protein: CSGGTSGTFLYNEQFF

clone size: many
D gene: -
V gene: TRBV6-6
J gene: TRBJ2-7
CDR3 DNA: TGTGCCAGTGCCGGAGGGGGAGCGGCGCAGTACTTC
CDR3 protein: CASAGGGAAQYF

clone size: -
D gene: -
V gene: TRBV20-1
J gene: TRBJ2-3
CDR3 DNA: TGCTCCCCCTGGTCGGTCGATACGCAGTATTTT
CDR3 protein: CSPWSVDTQYF

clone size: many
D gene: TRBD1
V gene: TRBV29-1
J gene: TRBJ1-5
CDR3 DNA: TGCAGCGTTGTTACAGGGGATCAGCCCCAGCATTTT
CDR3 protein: CSVVTGDQPQHF

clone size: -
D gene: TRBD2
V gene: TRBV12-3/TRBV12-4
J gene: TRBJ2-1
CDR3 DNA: TGTGCCAGCACGGGACTAGCGGCCTACAATGAGCAGTTCTTC
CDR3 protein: CASTGLAAYNEQFF

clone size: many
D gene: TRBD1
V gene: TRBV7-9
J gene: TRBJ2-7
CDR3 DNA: TGTGCCAGCAGCCTCAAGACAGGGCCCTACGAGCAGTACTTC
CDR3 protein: CASSLKTGPYEQYF

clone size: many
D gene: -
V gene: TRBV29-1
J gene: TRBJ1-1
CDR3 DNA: TGCAGCGTTGAACAGGGGCAGATGACTGAAGCTTTCTTT
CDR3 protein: CSVEQGQMTEAFF

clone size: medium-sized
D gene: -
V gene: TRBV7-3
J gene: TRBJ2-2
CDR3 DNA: TGTGCCAGCAGCTTACTAGGTCCCGGGGAGCTGTTTTTT
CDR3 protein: CASSLLGPGELFF

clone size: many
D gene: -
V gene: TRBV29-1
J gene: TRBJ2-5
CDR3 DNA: TGCAGCGTTGAGGGGCAGGGTGGATACCAAGAGACCCAGTACTTC
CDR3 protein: CSVEGQGGYQETQYF

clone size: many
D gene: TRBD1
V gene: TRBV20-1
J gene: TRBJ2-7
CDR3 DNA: TGCAGTGCTAGAGGCCCGGCGGCAGGGGGTGACTACGAGCAGTACTTC
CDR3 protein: CSARGPAAGGDYEQYF

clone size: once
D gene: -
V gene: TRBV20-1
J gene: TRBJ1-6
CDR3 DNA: TGCAGTGCTAGAGTTTATTTGGGGGCGCAAAATTCACCCCTCCACTTT
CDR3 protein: CSARVYLGAQNSPLHF

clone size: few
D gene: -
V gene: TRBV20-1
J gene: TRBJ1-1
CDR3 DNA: TGCAGTGCTAGTCTCAGGGCCCCCCCCGAAGCTTTCTTT
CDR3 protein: CSASLRAPPEAFF

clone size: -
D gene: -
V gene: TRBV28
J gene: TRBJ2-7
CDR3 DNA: TGTGCCAGCAGTTTAACCAACAGGGGAGGATACGAGCAGTACTTC
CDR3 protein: CASSLTNRGGYEQYF

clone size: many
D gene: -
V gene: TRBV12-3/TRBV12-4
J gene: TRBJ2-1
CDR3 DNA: TGTGCCAGCAGACCCGAAACAGTCAATGAGCAGTTCTTC
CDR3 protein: CASRPETVNEQFF

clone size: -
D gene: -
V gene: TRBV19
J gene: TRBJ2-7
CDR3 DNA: TGTGCCAGTAGCTTGACTAGGGCCCCAACCTACGAGCAGTACTTC
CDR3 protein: CASSLTRAPTYEQYF

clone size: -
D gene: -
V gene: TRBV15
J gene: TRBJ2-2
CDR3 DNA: TGTGCCACCAGCAGAGGAAGGTCCGGGGAGCTGTTTTTT
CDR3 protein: CATSRGRSGELFF

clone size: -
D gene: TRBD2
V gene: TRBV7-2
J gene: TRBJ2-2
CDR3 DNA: TGTGCCAGCAGCTTAGACGGACTAGTATTAGCCGGGGAGCTGTTTTTT
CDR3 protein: CASSLDGLVLAGELFF

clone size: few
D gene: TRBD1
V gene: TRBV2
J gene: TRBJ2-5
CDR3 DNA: TGTGCTCAGCGCGGGACAGGACAAGAGACCCAGTACTTC
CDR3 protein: CAQRGTGQETQYF

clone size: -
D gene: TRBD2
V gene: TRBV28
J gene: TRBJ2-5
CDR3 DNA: TGTGCCAGCAGTCGACTAGCGGGACAAGAGACCCAGTACTTC
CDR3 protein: CASSRLAGQETQYF

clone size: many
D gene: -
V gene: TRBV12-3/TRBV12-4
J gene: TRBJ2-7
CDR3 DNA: TGTGCCAGCAGTTGGGCGTCCTACGAGCAGTACTTC
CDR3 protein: CASSWASYEQYF

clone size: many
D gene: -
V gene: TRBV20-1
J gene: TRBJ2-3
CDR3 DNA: TGCAGTGCTAGTAGGGGCCACTTTACTATAACAGATACGCAGTATTTT
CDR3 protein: CSASRGHFTITDTQYF

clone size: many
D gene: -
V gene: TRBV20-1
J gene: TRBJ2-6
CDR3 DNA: TGCAGTGCTAGATTTCCCGACAGCCCTTCAGGGGCCAACGTCCTGACTTTC
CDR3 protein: CSARFPDSPSGANVLTF

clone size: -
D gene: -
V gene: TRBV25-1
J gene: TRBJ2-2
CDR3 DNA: TGTGCCAGCAGTGATTACGGGGAGCTGTTTTTT
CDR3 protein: CASSDYGELFF

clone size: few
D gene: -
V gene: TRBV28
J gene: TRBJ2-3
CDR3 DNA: TGTGCCAGCAGTTTCCCGCGAAGTGATACGCAGTATTTT
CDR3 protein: CASSFPRSDTQYF

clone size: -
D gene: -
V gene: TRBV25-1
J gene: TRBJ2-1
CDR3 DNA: TGTGCCAGCGTCCGGGGTCCCTACAATGAGCAGTTCTTC
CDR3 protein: CASVRGPYNEQFF

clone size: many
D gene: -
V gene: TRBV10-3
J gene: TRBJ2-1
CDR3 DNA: TGTGCCATCAGTGACTACAATGAGCAGTTCTTC
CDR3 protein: CAISDYNEQFF

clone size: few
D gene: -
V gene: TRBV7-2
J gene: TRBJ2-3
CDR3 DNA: TGTGCCAGCAGCTTAGGGACTACCCTCACAGATACGCAGTATTTT
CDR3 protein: CASSLGTTLTDTQYF

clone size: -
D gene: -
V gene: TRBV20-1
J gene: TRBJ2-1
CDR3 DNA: TGCAGTGCTAGGCAGCCACCCTACAATGAGCAGTTCTTC
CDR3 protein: CSARQPPYNEQFF

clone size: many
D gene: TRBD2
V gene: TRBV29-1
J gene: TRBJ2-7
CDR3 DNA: TGCAGCGTTGAAGGTCCCAGCGGGGGGGAGGAGCAGTACTTC
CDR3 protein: CSVEGPSGGEEQYF

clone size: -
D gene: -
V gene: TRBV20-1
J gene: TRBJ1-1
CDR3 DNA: TGCAGTGCTAGAAGGGACGCAGACACTGAAGCTTTCTTT
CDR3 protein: CSARRDADTEAFF

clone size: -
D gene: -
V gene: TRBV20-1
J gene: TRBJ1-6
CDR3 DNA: TGCAGTGCTAGTCCGGCGAATTCACCCCTCCACTTT
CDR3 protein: CSASPANSPLHF

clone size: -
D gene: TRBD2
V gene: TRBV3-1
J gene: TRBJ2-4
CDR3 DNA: TGTGCCAGCAGCCAATCCAGACTAGCCCTGCTTGACCACATTCAGTACTTC
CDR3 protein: CASSQSRLALLDHIQYF

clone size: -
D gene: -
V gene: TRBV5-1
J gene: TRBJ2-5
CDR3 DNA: TGCGCCAGCAGCCTAAAGGTCGCAGCGCCTCAAGAGACCCAGTACTTC
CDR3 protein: CASSLKVAAPQETQYF

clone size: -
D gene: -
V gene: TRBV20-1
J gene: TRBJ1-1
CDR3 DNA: TGCAGTGCTAGAGGGAGCGGACGGCACACTGAAGCTTTCTTT
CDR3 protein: CSARGSGRHTEAFF

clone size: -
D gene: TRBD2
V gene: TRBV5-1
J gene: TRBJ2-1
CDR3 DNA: TGCGCCAGCAGTTCTTTGGGGGGGATATATAATGAGCAGTTCTTC
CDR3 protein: CASSSLGGIYNEQFF

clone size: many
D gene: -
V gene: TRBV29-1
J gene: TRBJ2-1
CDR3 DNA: TGCAGCGTTGATCTGCCATCCTACAATGAGCAGTTCTTC
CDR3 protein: CSVDLPSYNEQFF

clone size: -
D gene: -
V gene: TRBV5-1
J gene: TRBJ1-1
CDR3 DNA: TGCGCCAGCAGCTTGACAACGAACACTGAAGCTTTCTTT
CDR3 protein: CASSLTTNTEAFF

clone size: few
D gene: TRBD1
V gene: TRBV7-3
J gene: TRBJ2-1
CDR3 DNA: TGTGCCAGCAGCTTGTTAGGGGGCGCATCCTACAATGAGCAGTTCTTC
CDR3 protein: CASSLLGGASYNEQFF

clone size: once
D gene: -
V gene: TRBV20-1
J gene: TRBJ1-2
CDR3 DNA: TGCAGTGCTAGAGGGGCGCCCACCTTC
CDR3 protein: CSARGAPTF

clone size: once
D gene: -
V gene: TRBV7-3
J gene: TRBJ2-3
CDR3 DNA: TGTGCCAGCAGCTTAGCCCCCCGTGATACGCAGTATTTT
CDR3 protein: CASSLAPRDTQYF

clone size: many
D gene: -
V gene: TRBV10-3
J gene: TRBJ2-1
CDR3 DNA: TGTGCCATCAGTGGTGCTAGCGTAGGGGGAGGCTCCTACAATGAGCAGTTCTTC
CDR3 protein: CAISGASVGGGSYNEQFF

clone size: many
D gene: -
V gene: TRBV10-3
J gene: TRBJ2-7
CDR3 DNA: TGTGCCATCAGTGAGCCGGGGGACGAGCAGTACTTC
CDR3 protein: CAISEPGDEQYF

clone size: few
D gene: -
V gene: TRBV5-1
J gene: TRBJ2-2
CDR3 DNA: TGCGCCAGCAGCTTGGCCCTGGCTTCGAACACCGGGGAGCTGTTTTTT
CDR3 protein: CASSLALASNTGELFF

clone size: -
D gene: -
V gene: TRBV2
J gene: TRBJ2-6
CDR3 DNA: TGTGCCAGCAGTTTGACAGTATTCTCTGGGGCCAACGTCCTGACTTTC
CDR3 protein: CASSLTVFSGANVLTF

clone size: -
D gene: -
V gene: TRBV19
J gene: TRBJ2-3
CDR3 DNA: TGTGCCAGTAGTATAGTAGCGAGCGGAGGACCCACAGATACGCAGTATTTT
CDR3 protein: CASSIVASGGPTDTQYF

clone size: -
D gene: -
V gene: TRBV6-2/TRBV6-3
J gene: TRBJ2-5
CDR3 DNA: TGTGCCAGCAGTTACCGGGCGGAAGAGACCCAGTACTTC
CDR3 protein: CASSYRAEETQYF

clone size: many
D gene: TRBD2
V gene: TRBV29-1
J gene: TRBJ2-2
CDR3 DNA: TGCAGCGTCTCGGGGGGGGGCGGGGAGCTGTTTTTT
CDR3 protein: CSVSGGGGELFF

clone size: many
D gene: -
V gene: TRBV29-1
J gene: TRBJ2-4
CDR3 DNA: TGCAGCGTTGTGCGGGGCCCGCAAAACATTCAGTACTTC
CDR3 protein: CSVVRGPQNIQYF

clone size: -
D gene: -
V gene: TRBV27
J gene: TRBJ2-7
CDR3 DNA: TGTGCCAGCAGCCAACGGGAGTGGGACGAGCAGTACTTC
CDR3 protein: CASSQREWDEQYF

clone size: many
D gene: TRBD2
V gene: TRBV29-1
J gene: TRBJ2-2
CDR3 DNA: TGCAGCGTTCCCTCTTGGGGGGGCACCGGGGAGCTGTTTTTT
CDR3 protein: CSVPSWGGTGELFF

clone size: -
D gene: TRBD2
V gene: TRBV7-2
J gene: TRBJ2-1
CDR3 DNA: TGTGCCAGCAGCTCGCCAGCGGGGGTGTACAATGAGCAGTTCTTC
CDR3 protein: CASSSPAGVYNEQFF

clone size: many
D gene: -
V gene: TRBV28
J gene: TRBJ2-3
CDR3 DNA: TGTGCCAGCAGTTTAGATACGCAGTATTTT
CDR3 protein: CASSLDTQYF